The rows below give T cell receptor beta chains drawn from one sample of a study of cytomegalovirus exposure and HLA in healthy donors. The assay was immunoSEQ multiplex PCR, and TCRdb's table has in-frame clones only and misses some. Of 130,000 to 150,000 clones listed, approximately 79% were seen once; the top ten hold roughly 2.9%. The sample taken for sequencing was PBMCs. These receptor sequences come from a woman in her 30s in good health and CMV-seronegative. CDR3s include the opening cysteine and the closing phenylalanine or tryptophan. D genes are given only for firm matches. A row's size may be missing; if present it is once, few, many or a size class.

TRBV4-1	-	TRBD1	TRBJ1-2	CASSQEGTANYGYTF	TGCGCCAGCAGCCAAGAGGGGACAGCTAACTATGGCTACACCTTC
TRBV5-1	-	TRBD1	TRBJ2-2	CASSLAPQGANTGELFF	TGCGCCAGCAGCTTGGCCCCACAGGGGGCGAACACCGGGGAGCTGTTTTTT
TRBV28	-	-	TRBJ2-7	CASSLGQTNEQYF	TGTGCCAGCAGTCTAGGACAGACCAACGAGCAGTACTTC
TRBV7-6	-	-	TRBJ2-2	CASSLDWGTGTGELFF	TGTGCCAGCAGCCTAGATTGGGGCACTGGCACCGGGGAGCTGTTTTTT
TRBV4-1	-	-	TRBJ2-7	CASSQPLLSYEQYF	TGCGCCAGCAGCCAACCCCTCCTCTCCTACGAGCAGTACTTC
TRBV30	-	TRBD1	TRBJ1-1	CAWSVLRGLTKAFF	TGTGCCTGGAGTGTTTTGAGGGGGCTCACTAAAGCTTTCTTT
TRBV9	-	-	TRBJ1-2	CASKAGLSSYGYTF	TGTGCCAGCAAAGCAGGACTTTCTTCCTATGGCTACACCTTC
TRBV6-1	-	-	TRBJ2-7	CASSELGAERSYEQYF	TGTGCCAGCAGTGAATTGGGGGCTGAACGGTCCTACGAGCAGTACTTC
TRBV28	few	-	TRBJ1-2	CASSRYFPPYNYGYTF	TGTGCCAGCAGTCGTTATTTCCCCCCCTATAACTATGGCTACACCTTC
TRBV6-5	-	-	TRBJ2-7	CASSETGLEQYF	TGTGCCAGCAGTGAAACAGGGCTCGAGCAGTACTTC
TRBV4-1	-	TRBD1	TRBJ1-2	CASSQGSRTGGLDGYTF	TGCGCCAGCAGCCAAGGAAGCCGGACAGGCGGATTGGATGGCTACACCTTC
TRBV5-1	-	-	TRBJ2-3	CASSPRALGGADTQYF	TGCGCCAGCAGCCCGAGGGCGTTGGGTGGAGCAGATACGCAGTATTTT
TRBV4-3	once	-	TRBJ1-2	CASSQAPQGMRGYTF	TGCGCCAGCAGCCAAGCGCCCCAGGGGATGCGCGGCTACACCTTC
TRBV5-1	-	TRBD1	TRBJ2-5	CASSLGTGSAQETQYF	TGCGCCAGCAGCTTGGGGACAGGATCCGCCCAAGAGACCCAGTACTTC
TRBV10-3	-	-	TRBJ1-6	CAISVESAGNSPLHF	TGTGCCATCAGTGTCGAGTCGGCGGGGAATTCACCCCTCCACTTT
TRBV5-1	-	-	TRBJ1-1	CASSKPRGNTEAFF	TGCGCCAGCAGCAAGCCAAGAGGGAACACTGAAGCTTTCTTT
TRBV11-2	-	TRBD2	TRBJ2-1	CASKPLAGATMGQFF	TGTGCCAGCAAGCCACTAGCGGGAGCGACCATGGGGCAGTTCTTC
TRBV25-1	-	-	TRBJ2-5	CASSAEGRETQYF	TGTGCCAGCAGTGCGGAGGGCCGGGAGACCCAGTACTTC
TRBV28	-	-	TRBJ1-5	CASSSPLGAGVSNQPQHF	TGTGCCAGCAGTTCCCCCTTAGGTGCAGGGGTCAGCAATCAGCCCCAGCATTTT
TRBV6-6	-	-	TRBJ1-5	CASIPSTGNQPQHF	TGTGCCAGCATCCCATCGACGGGAAATCAGCCCCAGCATTTT
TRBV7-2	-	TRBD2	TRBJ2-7	CASSLKVSGRAFAYEQYF	TGTGCCAGCAGCTTAAAGGTTAGCGGGAGGGCCTTTGCCTACGAGCAGTACTTC
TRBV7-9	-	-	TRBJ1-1	CASSFFRGAYRGTEAFF	TGTGCCAGCAGCTTCTTTCGGGGGGCATATAGGGGGACTGAAGCTTTCTTT
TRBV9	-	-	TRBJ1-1	CASSLGTDIEAFF	TGTGCCAGCAGCCTAGGAACTGATATCGAAGCTTTCTTT
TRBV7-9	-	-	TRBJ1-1	CASSSLRNTEAFF	TGTGCCAGCAGCTCCCTGCGGAACACTGAAGCTTTCTTT
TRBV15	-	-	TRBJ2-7	CATSGVADYEQYF	TGTGCCACCAGCGGCGTAGCGGACTACGAGCAGTACTTC
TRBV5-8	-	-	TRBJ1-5	CASSFRDQPQHF	TGTGCCAGCAGCTTTAGAGATCAGCCCCAGCATTTT
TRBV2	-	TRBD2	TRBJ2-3	CASRRLAGAGGDTQYF	TGTGCCAGCAGGAGACTAGCGGGGGCGGGTGGAGATACGCAGTATTTT
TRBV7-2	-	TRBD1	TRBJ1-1	CASSSRQGGEAFF	TGTGCCAGCAGCTCCAGACAGGGGGGCGAAGCTTTCTTT
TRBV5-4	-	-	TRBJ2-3	CASSLSTDTQYF	TGTGCCAGCAGCTTGAGTACTGATACGCAGTATTTT
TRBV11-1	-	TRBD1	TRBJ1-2	CASSRDRGPYGYTF	TGTGCCAGCAGCCGGGACAGGGGGCCTTACGGCTACACCTTC
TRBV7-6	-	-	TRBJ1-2	CASSPQTAYGYTF	TGTGCCAGCAGCCCACAGACCGCTTATGGCTACACCTTC
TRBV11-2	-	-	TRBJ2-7	CASSLGWEQADEQYF	TGTGCCAGCAGCTTAGGGTGGGAACAGGCGGACGAGCAGTACTTC
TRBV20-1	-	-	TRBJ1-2	CSALDGYTF	TGCAGTGCTTTAGATGGCTACACCTTC
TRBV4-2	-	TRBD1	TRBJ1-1	CASSHPTTGYTEAFF	TGTGCCAGCAGCCACCCCACGACAGGGTACACTGAAGCTTTCTTT
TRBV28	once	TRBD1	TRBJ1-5	CASSRRDRAYQPQHF	TGTGCCAGCAGCCGCCGGGACAGGGCGTATCAGCCCCAGCATTTT
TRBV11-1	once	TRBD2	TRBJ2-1	CASSFLREGRGNEQFF	TGTGCCAGCAGCTTTCTGCGGGAGGGCCGTGGCAATGAGCAGTTCTTC
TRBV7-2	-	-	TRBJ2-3	CASGYAGFGDTQYF	TGTGCCAGCGGCTATGCAGGGTTTGGGGATACGCAGTATTTT
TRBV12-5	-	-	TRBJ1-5	CASGQQGSLGPQHF	TGTGCTAGTGGCCAACAGGGATCCCTTGGACCCCAGCATTTT
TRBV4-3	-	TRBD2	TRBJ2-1	CASTRGAGLAGGDNEQFF	TGCGCCAGCACCAGAGGGGCGGGACTAGCGGGGGGCGACAATGAGCAGTTCTTC
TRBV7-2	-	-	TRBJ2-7	CASSPGTLRYEQYF	TGTGCCAGCAGCCCGGGGACTCTCCGCTACGAGCAGTACTTC
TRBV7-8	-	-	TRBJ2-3	CASSLALGRTDTQYF	TGTGCCAGCAGCTTAGCGCTGGGGCGCACAGATACGCAGTATTTT
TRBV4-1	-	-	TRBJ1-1	CASSQGKAGRTEAFF	TGCGCCAGCAGCCAAGGGAAGGCAGGGCGAACTGAAGCTTTCTTT
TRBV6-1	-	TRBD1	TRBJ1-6	CASSEEGLDRGISYNSPLHF	TGTGCCAGCAGTGAGGAAGGCTTGGACAGGGGTATATCCTATAATTCACCCCTCCACTTT
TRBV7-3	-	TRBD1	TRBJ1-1	CASSFEGANTEAFF	TGTGCCAGCAGCTTTGAGGGGGCGAACACTGAAGCTTTCTTT
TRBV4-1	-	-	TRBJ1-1	CASSHTGATEAFF	TGCGCCAGCAGCCACACAGGTGCCACTGAAGCTTTCTTT
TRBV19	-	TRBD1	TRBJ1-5	CASSIYRGNQPQHF	TGTGCCAGTAGTATATACAGGGGTAATCAGCCCCAGCATTTT
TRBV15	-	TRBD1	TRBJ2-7	CATSKDRGGYEQYF	TGTGCCACCAGCAAGGACAGGGGTGGGTACGAGCAGTACTTC
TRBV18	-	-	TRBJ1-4	CASSRDTANEKLFF	TGTGCCAGCTCACGGGACACGGCTAATGAAAAACTGTTTTTT
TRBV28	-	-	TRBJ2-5	CASLSTGRGETQYF	TGTGCCAGCCTCTCAACAGGGAGGGGAGAGACCCAGTACTTC
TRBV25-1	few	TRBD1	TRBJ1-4	CASSEGTVEKLFF	TGTGCCAGCAGTGAAGGGACAGTCGAAAAACTGTTTTTT
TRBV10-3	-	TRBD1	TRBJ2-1	CAISEGDRGRNEQFF	TGTGCCATCAGTGAGGGGGACAGGGGGAGGAATGAGCAGTTCTTC
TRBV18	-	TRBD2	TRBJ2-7	CASSPQPRGNEQYF	TGTGCCAGCTCACCTCAACCGCGGGGGAACGAGCAGTACTTC
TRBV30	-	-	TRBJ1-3	CACPKQGSGNTIYF	TGTGCCTGCCCCAAACAGGGAAGTGGAAACACCATATATTTT